This T cell receptor (beta chain) originates from a study of T cells in Graves' hyperthyroidism and ophthalmopathy. Amplified TCR beta CDR3 regions derived from RNA transcripts. Initially, a first-round RT-PCR of the TCR CDR3 employed the HTBI primer set. TCRdb passed the multiplex PCR reads through MiXCR, listing each CDR3 protein once. The table lists fewer than 500,000 distinct CDR3 sequences, roughly 15% of them singletons, with about 20% in the top ten. General study results and limits: The model's output predicted ophthalmopathy at a median of 6.5 months prior to onset.

This clonotype has ten or more counts. What it binds is unknown. It was uncontrolled infection, other autoimmune disease, pregnancy or lactation that excluded patients. 10 ml fresh peripheral blood yielded the PBMCs. This clonotype originated in a woman aged 25 to 39 with Graves' ophthalmopathy. Sequencing was carried out using blood.

The CDR3 protein is CASSYPDEAFF. As DNA, the CDR3 is TGTGCCAGCAGTTACCCAGATGAAGCTTTCTTT. The chain uses TRBV6-2 or TRBV6-3 and TRBJ1-1, with D unclear. Germline lookup yields CDR1 MNHEY and CDR2 SVGEGT. Trimming pared 2 bases from V and 7 bases from J, leaving 5 bases between. The CDR3 consists of 11 residues.